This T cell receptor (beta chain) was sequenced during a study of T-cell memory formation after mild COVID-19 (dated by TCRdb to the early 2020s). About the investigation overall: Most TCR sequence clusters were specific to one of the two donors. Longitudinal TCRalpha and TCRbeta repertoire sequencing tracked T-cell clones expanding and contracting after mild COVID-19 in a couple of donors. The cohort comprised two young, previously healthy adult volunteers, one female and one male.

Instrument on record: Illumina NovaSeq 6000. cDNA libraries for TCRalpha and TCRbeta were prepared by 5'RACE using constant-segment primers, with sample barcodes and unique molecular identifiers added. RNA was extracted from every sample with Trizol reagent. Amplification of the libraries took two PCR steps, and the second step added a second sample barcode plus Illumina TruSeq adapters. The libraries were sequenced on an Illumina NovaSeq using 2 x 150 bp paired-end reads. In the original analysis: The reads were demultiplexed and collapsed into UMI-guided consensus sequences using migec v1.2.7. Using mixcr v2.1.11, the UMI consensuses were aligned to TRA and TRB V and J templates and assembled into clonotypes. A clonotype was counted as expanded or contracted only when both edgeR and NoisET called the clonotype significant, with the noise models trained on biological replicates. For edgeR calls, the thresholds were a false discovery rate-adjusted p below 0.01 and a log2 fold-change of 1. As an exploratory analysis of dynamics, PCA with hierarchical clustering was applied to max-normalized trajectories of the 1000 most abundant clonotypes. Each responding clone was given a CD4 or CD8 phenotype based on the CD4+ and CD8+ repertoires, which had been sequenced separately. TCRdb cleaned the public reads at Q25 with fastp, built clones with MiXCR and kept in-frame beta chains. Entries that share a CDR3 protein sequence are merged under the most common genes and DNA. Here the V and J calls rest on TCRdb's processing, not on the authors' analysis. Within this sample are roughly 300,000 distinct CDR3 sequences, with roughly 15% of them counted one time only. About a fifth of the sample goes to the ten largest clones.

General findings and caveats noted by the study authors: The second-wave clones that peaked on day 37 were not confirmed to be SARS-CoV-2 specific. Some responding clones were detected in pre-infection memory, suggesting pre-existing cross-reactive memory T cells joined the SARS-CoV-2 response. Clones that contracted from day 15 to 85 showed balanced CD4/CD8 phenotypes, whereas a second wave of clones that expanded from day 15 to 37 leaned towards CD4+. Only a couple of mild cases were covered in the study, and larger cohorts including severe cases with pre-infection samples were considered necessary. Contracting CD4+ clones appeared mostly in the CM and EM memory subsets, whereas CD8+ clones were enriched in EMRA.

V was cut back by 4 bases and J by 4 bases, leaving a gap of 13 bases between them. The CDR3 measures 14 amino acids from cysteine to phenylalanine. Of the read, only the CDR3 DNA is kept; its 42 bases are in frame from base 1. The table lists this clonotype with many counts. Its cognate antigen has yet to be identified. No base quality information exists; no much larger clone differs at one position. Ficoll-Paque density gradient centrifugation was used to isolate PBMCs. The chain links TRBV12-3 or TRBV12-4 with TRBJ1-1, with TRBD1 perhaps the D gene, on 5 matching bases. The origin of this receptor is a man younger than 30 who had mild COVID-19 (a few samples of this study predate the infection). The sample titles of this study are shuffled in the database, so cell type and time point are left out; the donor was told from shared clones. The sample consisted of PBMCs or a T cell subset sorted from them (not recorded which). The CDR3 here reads CASSSLPGTTEAFF. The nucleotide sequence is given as TGTGCCAGCAGTTCCCTCCCGGGGACCACTGAAGCTTTCTTT.